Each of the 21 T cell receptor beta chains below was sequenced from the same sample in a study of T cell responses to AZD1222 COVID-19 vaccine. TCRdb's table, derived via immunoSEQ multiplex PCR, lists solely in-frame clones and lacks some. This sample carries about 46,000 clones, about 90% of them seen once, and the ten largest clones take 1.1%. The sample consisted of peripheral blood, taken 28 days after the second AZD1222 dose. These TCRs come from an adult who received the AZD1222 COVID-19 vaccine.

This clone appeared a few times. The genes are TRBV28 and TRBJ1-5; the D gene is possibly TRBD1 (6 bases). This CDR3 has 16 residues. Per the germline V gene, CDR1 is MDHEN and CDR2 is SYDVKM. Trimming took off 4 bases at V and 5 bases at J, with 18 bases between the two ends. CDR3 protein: CASSSRPRGFYQPQHF. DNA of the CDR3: TGTGCCAGCAGTTCACGCCCTAGGGGGTTCTATCAGCCCCAGCATTTT.

The DNA of the CDR3 is TGTGCCAGCAGTTACAGGATGAACACCGGGGAGCTGTTTTTT. This translates into CASSYRMNTGELFF. The rearrangement links TRBV6-5 to TRBJ2-2; the D is unclear. CDR1 and CDR2 from the germline V gene are MNHEY and SVGAGI. The CDR3 has 14 amino acids. V dropped 2 bases and J dropped 1 base, with 5 bases sitting between them.

As DNA, the CDR3 is TGTGCCAGCAGCCCCGGGAACGGTCTCCAGCATTTT. Encoded protein: CASSPGNGLQHF. This chain links TRBV6-2 or TRBV6-3 with TRBJ1-5; D is undetermined. Germline loops: CDR1 MNHEY, CDR2 SVGEGT. The germline V and J ends were trimmed by 6 bases and 12 bases, with 15 bases remaining between them. This CDR3 region has 12 residues.

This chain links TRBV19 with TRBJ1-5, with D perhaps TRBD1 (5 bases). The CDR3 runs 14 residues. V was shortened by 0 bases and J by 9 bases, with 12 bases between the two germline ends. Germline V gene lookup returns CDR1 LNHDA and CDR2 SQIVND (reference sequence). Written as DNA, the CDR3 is TGTGCCAGTAGTATAGATAAGGGGAAGACGCCCCAGCATTTT. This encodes CASSIDKGKTPQHF.

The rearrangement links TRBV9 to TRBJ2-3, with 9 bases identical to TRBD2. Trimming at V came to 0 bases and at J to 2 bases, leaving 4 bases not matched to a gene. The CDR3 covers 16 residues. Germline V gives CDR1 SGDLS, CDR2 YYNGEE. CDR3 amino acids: CASSVASGRITDTQYF. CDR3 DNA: TGTGCCAGCAGCGTAGCCAGCGGGAGGATCACAGATACGCAGTATTTT. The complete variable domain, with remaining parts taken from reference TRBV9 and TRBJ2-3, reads DSGVTQTPKHLITATGQRVTLRCSPRSGDLSVYWYQQSLDQGLQFLIQYYNGEERAKGNILERFSAQQFPDLHSELNLSSLELGDSALYFCASSVASGRITDTQYFGPGTRLTVL.

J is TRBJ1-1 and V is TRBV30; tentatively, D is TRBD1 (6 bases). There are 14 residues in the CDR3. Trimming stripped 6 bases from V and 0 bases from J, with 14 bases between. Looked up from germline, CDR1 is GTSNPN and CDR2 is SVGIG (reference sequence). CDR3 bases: TGTGCCTGCCAACAGGGACACATGAACACTGAAGCTTTCTTT. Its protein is CACQQGHMNTEAFF. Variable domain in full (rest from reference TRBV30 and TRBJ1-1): SQTIHQWPATLVQPVGSPLSLECTVEGTSNPNLYWYRQAAGRGLQLLFYSVGIGQISSEVPQNLSASRPQDRQFILSSKKLLLSDSGFYLCACQQGHMNTEAFFGQGTRLTVV.

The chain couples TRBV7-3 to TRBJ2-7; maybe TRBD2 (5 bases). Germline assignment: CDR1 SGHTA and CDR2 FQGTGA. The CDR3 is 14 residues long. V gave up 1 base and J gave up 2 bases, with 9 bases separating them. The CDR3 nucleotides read TGTGCCAGCAGCTTAAACTCGGGGACCTACGAGCAGTACTTC. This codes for CASSLNSGTYEQYF.

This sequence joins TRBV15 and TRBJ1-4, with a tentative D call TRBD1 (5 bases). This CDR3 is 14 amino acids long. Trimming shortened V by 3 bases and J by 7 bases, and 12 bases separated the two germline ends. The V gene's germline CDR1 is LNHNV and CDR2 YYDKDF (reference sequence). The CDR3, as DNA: TGTGCCACCAGCAGGGTACAGGAAGGTGAAAAACTGTTTTTT. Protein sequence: CATSRVQEGEKLFF.

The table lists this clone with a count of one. The CDR3 nucleotides read TGCGCCAGCCGGCCGAACGGCGACTACGAGCAGTACTTC. It yields the protein CASRPNGDYEQYF. This rearrangement joins TRBV10-2 to TRBJ2-7; no clear D gene. V was pared by 8 bases and J by 3 bases, with 14 bases between. Germline V lookup: CDR1 WSHSY, CDR2 SAAADI. The CDR3 runs 13 residues.

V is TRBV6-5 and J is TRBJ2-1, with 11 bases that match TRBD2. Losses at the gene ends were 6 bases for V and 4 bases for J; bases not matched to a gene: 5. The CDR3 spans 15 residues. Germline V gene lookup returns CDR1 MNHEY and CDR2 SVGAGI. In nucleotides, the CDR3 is TGTGCCAGCAGGAGTAGCGGGAGGGGGTACAATGAGCAGTTCTTC. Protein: CASRSSGRGYNEQFF.

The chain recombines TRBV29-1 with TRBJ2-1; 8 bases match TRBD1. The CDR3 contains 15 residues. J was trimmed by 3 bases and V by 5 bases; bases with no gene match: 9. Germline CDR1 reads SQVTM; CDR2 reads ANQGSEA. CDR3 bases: TGCAGCGTTACACAGGGGGACGGGGGCTACAATGAGCAGTTCTTC. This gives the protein CSVTQGDGGYNEQFF.

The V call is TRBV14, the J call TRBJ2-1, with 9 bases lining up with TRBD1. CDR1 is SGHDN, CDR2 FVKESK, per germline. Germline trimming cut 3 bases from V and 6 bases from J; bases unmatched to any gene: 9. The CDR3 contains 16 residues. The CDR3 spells CASSQGWDRVSNEQFF. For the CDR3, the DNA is TGTGCCAGCAGCCAGGGGTGGGACAGGGTGAGCAATGAGCAGTTCTTC.

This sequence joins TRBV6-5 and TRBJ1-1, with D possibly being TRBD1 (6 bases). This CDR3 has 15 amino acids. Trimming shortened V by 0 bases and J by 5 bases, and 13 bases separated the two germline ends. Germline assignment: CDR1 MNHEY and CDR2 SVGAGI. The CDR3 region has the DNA TGTGCCAGCAGTTACTCTGGGGGGGCAGGGACTGAAGCTTTCTTT. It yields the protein CASSYSGGAGTEAFF.

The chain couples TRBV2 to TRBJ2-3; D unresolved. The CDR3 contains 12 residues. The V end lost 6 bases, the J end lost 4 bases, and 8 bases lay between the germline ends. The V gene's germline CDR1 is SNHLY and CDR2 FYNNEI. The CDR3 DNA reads TGTGCCAGCAGACCTCACCCAGATACGCAGTATTTT. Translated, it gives CASRPHPDTQYF. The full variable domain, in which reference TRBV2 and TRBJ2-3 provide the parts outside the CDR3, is EPEVTQTPSHQVTQMGQEVILRCVPISNHLYFYWYRQILGQKVEFLVSFYNNEISEKSEIFDDQFSVERPDGSNFTLKIRSTKLEDSAMYFCASRPHPDTQYFGPGTRLTVL.

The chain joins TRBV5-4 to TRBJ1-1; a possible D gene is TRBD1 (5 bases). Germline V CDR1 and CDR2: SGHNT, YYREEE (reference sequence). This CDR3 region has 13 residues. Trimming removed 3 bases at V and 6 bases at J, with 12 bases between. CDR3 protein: CASSYRGGAEAFF. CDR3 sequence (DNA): TGTGCCAGCAGCTACCGGGGCGGCGCTGAAGCTTTCTTT.

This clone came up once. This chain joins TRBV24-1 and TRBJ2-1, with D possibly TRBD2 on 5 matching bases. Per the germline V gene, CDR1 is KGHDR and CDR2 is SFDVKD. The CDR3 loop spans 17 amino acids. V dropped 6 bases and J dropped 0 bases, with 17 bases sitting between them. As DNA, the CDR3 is TGTGCCACCAGTAGGGCGGGTGGAGAAAGCTCCTACAATGAGCAGTTCTTC. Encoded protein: CATSRAGGESSYNEQFF.

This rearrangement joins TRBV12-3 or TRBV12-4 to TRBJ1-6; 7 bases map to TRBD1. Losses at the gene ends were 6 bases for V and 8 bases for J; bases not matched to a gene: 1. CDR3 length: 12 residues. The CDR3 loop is CASRDRYSPLHF. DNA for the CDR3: TGTGCCAGCAGGGACAGGTATTCACCCCTCCACTTT.

The CDR3 here is CASSLVGGDTGELFF. CDR3 coding DNA: TGTGCCAGCAGCTTAGTAGGAGGCGACACCGGGGAGCTGTTTTTT. This chain links TRBV7-6 with TRBJ2-2; possibly TRBD2 for D (5 bases). V dropped 1 base and J dropped 3 bases, with 9 bases sitting between them. CDR3 length: 15 amino acids. Germline loops: CDR1 SGHVS, CDR2 FNYEAQ.

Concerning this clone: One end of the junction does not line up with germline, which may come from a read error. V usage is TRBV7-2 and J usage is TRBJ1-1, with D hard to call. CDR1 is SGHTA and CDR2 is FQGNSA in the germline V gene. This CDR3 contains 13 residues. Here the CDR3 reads CASSLRQNTESFF. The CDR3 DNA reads TGTGCCAGCAGCTTACGGCAGAACACTGAATCTTTCTTT. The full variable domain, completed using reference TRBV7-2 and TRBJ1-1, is GAGVSQSPSNKVTEKGKDVELRCDPISGHTALYWYRQSLGQGLEFLIYFQGNSAPDKSGLPSDRFSAERTGGSVSTLTIQRTQQEDSAVYLCASSLRQNTESFFGQGTRLTVV.

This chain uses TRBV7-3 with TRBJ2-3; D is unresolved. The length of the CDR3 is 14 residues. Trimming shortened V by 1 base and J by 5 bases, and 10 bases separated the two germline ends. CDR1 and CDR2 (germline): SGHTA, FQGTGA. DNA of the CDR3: TGTGCCAGCAGCTTAAGCAGATCAGGAGATACGCAGTATTTT. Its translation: CASSLSRSGDTQYF.

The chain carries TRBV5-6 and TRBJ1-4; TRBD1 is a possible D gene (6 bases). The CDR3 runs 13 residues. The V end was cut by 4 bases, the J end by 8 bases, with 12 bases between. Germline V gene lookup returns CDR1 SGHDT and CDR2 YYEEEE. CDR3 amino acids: CASSPQGWEKLFF. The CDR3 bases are TGTGCCAGCAGCCCACAGGGTTGGGAAAAACTGTTTTTT.